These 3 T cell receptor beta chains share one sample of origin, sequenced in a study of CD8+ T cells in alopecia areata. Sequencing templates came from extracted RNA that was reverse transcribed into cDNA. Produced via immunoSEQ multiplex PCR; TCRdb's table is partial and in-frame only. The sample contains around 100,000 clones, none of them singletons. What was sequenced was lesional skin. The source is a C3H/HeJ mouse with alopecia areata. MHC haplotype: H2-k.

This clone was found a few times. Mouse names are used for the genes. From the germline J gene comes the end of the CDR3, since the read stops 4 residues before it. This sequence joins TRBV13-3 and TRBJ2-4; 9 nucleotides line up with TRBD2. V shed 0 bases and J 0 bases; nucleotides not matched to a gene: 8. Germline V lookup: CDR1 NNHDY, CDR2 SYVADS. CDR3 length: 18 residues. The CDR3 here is CASSDVADWGSSQNTLYF. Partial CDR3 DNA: TGTGCCAGCAGTGATGTGGCGGACTGGGGTTCTAGTCAAAAC.

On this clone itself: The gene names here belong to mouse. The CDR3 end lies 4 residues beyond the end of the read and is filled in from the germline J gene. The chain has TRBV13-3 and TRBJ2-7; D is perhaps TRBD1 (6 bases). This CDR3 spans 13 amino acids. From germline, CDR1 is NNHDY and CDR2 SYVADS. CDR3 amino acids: CASRPSDSYEQYF. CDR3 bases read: TGTGCCAGCAGACCCTCGGACAGTTAT.

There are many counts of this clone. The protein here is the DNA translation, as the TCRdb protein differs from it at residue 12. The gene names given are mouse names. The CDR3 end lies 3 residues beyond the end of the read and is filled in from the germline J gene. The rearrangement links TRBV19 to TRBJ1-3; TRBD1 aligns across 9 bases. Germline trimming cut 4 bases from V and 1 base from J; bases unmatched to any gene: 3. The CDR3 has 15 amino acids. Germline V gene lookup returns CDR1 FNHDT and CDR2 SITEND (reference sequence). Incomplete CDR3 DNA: TGTGCCAGCAGTGCGACAGGGGGGTCTGGAAATACG. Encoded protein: CASSATGGSGNT. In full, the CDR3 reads CASSATGGSGNTLYF.